Sequencing of this TCR beta chain was carried out in a study of CD8 T cells in ankylosing spondylitis. Whole-study findings and limits: Researchers report that disease-linked clones proved CD8+ and relatively rare in peripheral blood. Seven to nine highly homologous variants formed a TCR beta motif that appeared characteristic of ankylosing spondylitis blood. Reportedly, significant enrichment of disease-linked clones occurred in matched ankylosing spondylitis synovial fluid.

V shed 4 bases, J shed 5 bases, and the junction held 11 bases outside the gene matches. Germline V CDR1 and CDR2: MNHEY, SVGEGT. This CDR3 spans 17 amino acids. This clonotype has a count of ten or more. The antigen is not known. Each TCR beta library was made by quantitative 5'-RACE that incorporated molecular barcodes. MiXCR, applied by TCRdb to the 5' RACE reads, yields one record per CDR3 protein. The top ten hold 7.3% of the sample, which has some 130,000 distinct CDR3 sequences, 7% to 9% seen once. This TCR was sampled from a male donor with ankylosing spondylitis. The sequenced sample consisted of synovial fluid, either unsorted or a sorted T cell fraction (not recorded which). J is TRBJ2-1 and V is TRBV6-2 or TRBV6-3; 10 bases fit TRBD2. The CDR3 sequence is CASSFRGSGRLDNEQFF. In DNA form, the CDR3 reads TGTGCCAGCAGTTTCCGGGGTAGCGGGAGGCTCGACAATGAGCAGTTCTTC.